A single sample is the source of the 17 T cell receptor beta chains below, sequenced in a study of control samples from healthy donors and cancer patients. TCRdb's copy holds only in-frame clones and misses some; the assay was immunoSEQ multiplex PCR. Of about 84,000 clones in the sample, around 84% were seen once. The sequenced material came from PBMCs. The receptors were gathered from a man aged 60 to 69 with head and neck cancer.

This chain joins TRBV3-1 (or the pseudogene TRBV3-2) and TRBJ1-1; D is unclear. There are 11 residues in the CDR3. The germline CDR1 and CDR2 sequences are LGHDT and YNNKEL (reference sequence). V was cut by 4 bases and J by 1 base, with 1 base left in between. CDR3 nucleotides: TGTGCCAGCAGCCGGAACACTGAAGCTTTCTTT. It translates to CASSRNTEAFF.

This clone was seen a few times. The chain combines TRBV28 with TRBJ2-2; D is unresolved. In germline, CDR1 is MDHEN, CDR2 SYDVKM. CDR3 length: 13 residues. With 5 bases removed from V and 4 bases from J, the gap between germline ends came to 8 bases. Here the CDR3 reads CASSVGSTGELFF. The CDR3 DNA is TGTGCCAGCAGTGTAGGGTCCACCGGGGAGCTGTTTTTT.

CDR3 sequence reads: CASSYSTGATGNTIYF. CDR3 nucleotide sequence: TGTGCCAGCAGTTACTCGACCGGGGCCACTGGAAACACCATATATTTT. The chain combines TRBV6-5 with TRBJ1-3; possibly TRBD1 for D (5 bases). The germline CDR1 and CDR2 sequences are MNHEY and SVGAGI. V lost 0 bases and J 2 bases, leaving 11 bases between the germline ends. This CDR3 comprises 16 residues.

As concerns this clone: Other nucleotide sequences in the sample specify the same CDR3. The CDR3 DNA is TGTGCCAGCTCACCACCGGCAGGGGCCGCCTACGAGCAGTACTTC. Protein: CASSPPAGAAYEQYF. The chain links TRBV18 to TRBJ2-7; D might be TRBD1 (6 bases). V was shortened by 0 bases and J by 2 bases, with 11 bases between the two germline ends. In germline, CDR1 is KGHSH, CDR2 LQKENI. The CDR3 is 15 residues long.

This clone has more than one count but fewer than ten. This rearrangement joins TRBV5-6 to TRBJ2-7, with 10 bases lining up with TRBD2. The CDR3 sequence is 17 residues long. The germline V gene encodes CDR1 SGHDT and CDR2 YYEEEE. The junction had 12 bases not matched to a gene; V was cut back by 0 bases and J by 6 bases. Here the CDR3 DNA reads TGTGCCAGCAGCTTGGGCGCTAGCGGGAGCTTTGGGGTCGAGCAGTACTTC. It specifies CASSLGASGSFGVEQYF. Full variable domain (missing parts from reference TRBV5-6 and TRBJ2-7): DAGVTQSPTHLIKTRGQQVTLRCSPKSGHDTVSWYQQALGQGPQFIFQYYEEEERQRGNFPDRFSGHQFPNYSSELNVNALLLGDSALYLCASSLGASGSFGVEQYFGPGTRLTVT.

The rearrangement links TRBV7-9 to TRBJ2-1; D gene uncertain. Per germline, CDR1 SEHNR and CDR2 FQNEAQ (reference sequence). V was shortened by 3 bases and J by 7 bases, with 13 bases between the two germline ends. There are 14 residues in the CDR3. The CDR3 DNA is TGTGCCAGCAGCTTGGACCGTCACGGTAATGAGCAGTTCTTC. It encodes CASSLDRHGNEQFF.

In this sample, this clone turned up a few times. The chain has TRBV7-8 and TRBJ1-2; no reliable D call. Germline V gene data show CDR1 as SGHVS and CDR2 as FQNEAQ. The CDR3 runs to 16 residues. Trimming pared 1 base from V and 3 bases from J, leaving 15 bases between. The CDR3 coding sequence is TGTGCCAGCAGCTTAGGGGAGGAGAGTTTCGACTATGGCTACACCTTC. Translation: CASSLGEESFDYGYTF.

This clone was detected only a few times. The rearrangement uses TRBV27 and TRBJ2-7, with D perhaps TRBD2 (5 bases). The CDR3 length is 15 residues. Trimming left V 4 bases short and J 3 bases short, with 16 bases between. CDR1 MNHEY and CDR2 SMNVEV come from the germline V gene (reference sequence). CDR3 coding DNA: TGTGCCAGCAGTTCAAGCGGATTGGGTAACTACGAGCAGTACTTC. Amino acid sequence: CASSSSGLGNYEQYF.

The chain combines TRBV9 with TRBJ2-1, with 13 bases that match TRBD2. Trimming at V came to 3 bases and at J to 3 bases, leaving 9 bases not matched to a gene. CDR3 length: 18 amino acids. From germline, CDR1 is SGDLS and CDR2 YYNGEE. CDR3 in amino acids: CASSEPHGTSGDYNEQFF. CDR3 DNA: TGTGCCAGCAGCGAACCACACGGGACTAGCGGGGACTACAATGAGCAGTTCTTC.

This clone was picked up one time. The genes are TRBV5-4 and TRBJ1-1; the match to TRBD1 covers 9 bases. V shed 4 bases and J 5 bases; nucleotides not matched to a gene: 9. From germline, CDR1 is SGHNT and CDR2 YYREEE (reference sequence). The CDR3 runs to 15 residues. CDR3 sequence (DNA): TGTGCCAGCAGCCCCCCGACAGGGGGTCGGACTGAAGCTTTCTTT. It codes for CASSPPTGGRTEAFF.

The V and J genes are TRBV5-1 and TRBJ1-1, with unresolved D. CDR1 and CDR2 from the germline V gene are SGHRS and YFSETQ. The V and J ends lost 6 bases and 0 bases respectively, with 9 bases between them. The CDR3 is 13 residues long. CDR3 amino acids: CASNTGMNTEAFF. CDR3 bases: TGCGCCAGCAACACGGGCATGAACACTGAAGCTTTCTTT. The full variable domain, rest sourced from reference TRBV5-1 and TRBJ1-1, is KAGVTQTPRYLIKTRGQQVTLSCSPISGHRSVSWYQQTPGQGLQFLFEYFSETQRNKGNFPGRFSGRQFSNSRSEMNVSTLELGDSALYLCASNTGMNTEAFFGQGTRLTVV.

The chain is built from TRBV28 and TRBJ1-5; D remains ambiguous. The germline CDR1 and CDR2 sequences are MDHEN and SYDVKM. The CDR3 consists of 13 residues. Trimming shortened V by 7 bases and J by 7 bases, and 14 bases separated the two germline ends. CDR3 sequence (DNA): TGTGCCAGCACGACCGCTCCCGGACAGCCCCAGCATTTT. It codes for CASTTAPGQPQHF.

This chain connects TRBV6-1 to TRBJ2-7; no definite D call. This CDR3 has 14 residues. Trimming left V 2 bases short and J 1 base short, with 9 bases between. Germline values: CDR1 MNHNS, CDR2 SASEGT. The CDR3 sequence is CASSELSDSYEQYF. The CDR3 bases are TGTGCCAGCAGTGAACTAAGCGATTCCTACGAGCAGTACTTC.

CDR3 protein: CASSRVTGAISGNTIYF. The CDR3 nucleotides are TGTGCCAGCAGCCGAGTGACAGGGGCGATTTCCGGAAACACCATATATTTT. The chain joins TRBV6-6 to TRBJ1-3, with 8 bases fitting TRBD1. This CDR3 comprises 17 residues. Per germline, CDR1 MNHNY and CDR2 SVGAGI (reference sequence). The ends lost 6 bases at V and 4 bases at J; junction bases unmatched: 14.

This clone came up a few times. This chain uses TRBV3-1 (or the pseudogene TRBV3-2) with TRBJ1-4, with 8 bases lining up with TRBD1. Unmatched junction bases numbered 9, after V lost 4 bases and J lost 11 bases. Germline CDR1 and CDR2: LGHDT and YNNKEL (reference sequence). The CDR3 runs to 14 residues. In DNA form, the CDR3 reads TGTGCCAGCAGCCCAGGACAGGGTGAGGGTAAACTGTTTTTT. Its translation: CASSPGQGEGKLFF.

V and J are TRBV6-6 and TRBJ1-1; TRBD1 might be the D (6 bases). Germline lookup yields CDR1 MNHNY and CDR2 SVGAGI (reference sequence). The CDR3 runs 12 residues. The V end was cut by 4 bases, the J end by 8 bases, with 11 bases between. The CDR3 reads CASSSRQGEAFF. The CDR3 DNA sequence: TGTGCCAGCAGTTCTAGGCAGGGGGAAGCTTTCTTT.

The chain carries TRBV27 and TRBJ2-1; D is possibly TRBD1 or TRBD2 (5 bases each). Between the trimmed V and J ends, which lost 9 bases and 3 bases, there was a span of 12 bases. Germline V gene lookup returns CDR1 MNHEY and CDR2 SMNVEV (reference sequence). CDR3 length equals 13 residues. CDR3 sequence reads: CASEGPLYNEQFF. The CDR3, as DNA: TGTGCCAGTGAGGGACCTCTCTACAATGAGCAGTTCTTC.